A single TCR beta chain is shown here with its context. Its antigen remains unknown. These data come from a study of OX40 agonist ivuxolimab in advanced cancers. Turning to the study itself: Intravenous ivuxolimab at 0.01 to 10 mg/kg was given to patients every 2 weeks. Study-level findings and limits: Among patients with partial responses at 0.1-3.0 mg/kg, clonal expansion was among the lowest.

V lost 3 bases and J lost 2, with 11 bases in between. The CDR3 loop spans 14 amino acids. Germline V gene lookup returns CDR1 LNHDA and CDR2 SQIVND (reference sequence). This table comes from immunoSEQ multiplex PCR, and its TCRdb copy is limited to in-frame clones, with some not included. The repertoire holds roughly 34,000 clones, with over 75% as singletons. The sequence came from an adult with an advanced solid tumor such as melanoma, head and neck, liver or kidney cancer. The input for sequencing was CD4+ or CD8+ T cells sorted from blood, taken in a trial of the OX40 agonist ivuxolimab. The chain is built from TRBV19 and TRBJ2-7; no clear D. The CDR3 reads CASSIRNSPYEQYF. DNA for the CDR3: TGTGCCAGTAGTATCCGTAACAGCCCCTACGAGCAGTACTTC.